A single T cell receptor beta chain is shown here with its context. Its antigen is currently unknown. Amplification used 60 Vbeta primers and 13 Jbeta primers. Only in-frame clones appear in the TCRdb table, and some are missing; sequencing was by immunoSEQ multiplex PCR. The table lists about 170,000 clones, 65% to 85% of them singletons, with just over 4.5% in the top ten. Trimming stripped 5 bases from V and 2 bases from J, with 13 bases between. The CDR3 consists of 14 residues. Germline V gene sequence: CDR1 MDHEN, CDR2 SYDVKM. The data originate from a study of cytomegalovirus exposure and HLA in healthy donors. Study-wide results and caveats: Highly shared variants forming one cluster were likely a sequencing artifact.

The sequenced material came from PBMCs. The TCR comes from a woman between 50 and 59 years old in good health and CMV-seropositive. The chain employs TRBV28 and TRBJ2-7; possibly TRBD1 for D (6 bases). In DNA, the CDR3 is TGTGCCAGCAGTCCCCTGGACAGCCCCTACGAGCAGTACTTC. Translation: CASSPLDSPYEQYF.